The T cell receptor (beta chain) described here comes from a study of CD8+ T cells in alopecia areata. In the study overall: C3H/HeJ graft donors with spontaneous alopecia, aged 6-12 months, supplied skin that was transplanted onto female C3H/HeJ mice aged roughly 6-11 weeks.

About this clone: Antigen specificity is unknown. The listed genes are named as in mouse. Read sequence stops 4 residues before the CDR3 end, and the germline J gene provides the missing end.

Reverse transcription of extracted RNA yielded cDNA, which provided the sequencing template. This table comes from immunoSEQ multiplex PCR, and its TCRdb copy is limited to in-frame clones, with some not included. The sample offers over 250,000 clones and no singletons, the top ten holding more than 1%. CDR1 is NNHNN and CDR2 is SYGAGS in the germline V gene (reference sequence). V lost 5 bases to trimming and J lost 1 base; unmatched junction nucleotides: 7. This CDR3 comprises 15 residues. Markers used for sorting pooled cutaneous lymph node cells were CD4, CD8alpha, NKG2D, NKG2ACE and others. Overall study findings and caveats: Sequencing of scalp tissue also captures the resident alphabeta T cells of normal skin. Mice showed clearer TCR sharing than patients did, a gap that was possibly HLA-related.

This rearrangement joins TRBV13-2 to TRBJ2-3; 7 positions match TRBD2. Sequencing used CD4+ T cells sorted from a lymph node. The sequence was obtained from a C3H/HeJ mouse with alopecia areata. The strain bears MHC haplotype H2-k. The CDR3 sequence: CASGPLGVGAETLYF. The CDR3 bases that were read are TGTGCCAGCGGACCCCTGGGGGTTGGTGCAGAA.